This TCR beta chain derives from a study of spatial heterogeneity in lung cancer. The overall study: There were 75 or so donors, all of them untreated patients with early-stage non-small cell lung cancer. Where present, follow-up PBMC were sequenced a median of about 25 months after resection.

TCRdb reanalysed the 5' RACE reads using MiXCR and keeps one entry per CDR3 protein. The data hold approximately 93,000 distinct CDR3 sequences, with around 19% observed a single time. Time point given: blood at routine non-recurrence follow-up after resection. The TCR comes from a male donor with early-stage non-small cell lung cancer. Specimen: PBMCs, collected at follow-up.

The CDR3 is CASSQRQGAGTEAFF. The CDR3 region has the DNA TGTGCCAGCAGCCAGAGACAGGGGGCGGGCACTGAAGCTTTCTTT. The chain employs TRBV3-1 and TRBJ1-1; 10 bases align to TRBD1. Germline CDR1 and CDR2: LGHDT and YNNKEL (reference sequence). CDR3 length equals 15 residues. V lost 3 bases and J lost 4; bases outside the gene matches: 5.